This passage covers 15 T cell receptor beta chains from one sample sequenced in a study of OX40 agonist ivuxolimab in advanced cancers. Sequencing was performed with immunoSEQ multiplex PCR; in TCRdb, only in-frame clones are kept and a portion is missing. The sample yields fewer than 50,000 clones, around three quarters seen once. This sample comprised CD4+ or CD8+ T cells sorted from blood, obtained in a trial of the OX40 agonist ivuxolimab. These receptors originate from an adult with an advanced solid tumor such as melanoma, head and neck, liver or kidney cancer.

The chain has TRBV15 and TRBJ2-7, with 8 positions matching TRBD2. Germline V gives CDR1 LNHNV, CDR2 YYDKDF (reference sequence). V lost 6 bases and J lost 6; bases outside the gene matches: 10. The CDR3 is 14 amino acids. The CDR3 DNA is TGTGCCACCAGATCCGGACTAGCCGCTCCCGAGCAGTACTTC. It specifies CATRSGLAAPEQYF.

The rearrangement joins TRBV7-9 to TRBJ2-1, with TRBD2 matching over 8 bases. V dropped 5 bases and J dropped 5; count of bases not matched to a gene: 8. CDR3 length: 15 amino acids. Germline V gene sequence: CDR1 SEHNR, CDR2 FQNEAQ (reference sequence). CDR3 in amino acids: CASSLGLASHNEQFF. CDR3 bases: TGTGCCAGCAGCCTAGGACTAGCTTCGCACAATGAGCAGTTCTTC. The full variable domain, rest sourced from reference TRBV7-9 and TRBJ2-1, is DTGVSQNPRHKITKRGQNVTFRCDPISEHNRLYWYRQTLGQGPEFLTYFQNEAQLEKSRLLSDRFSAERPKGSFSTLEIQRTEQGDSAMYLCASSLGLASHNEQFFGPGTRLTVL.

This chain links TRBV7-9 with TRBJ2-3; D remains ambiguous. Trimming pared 5 bases from V and 4 bases from J, leaving 7 bases between. CDR3 size: 12 residues. CDR1 is SEHNR and CDR2 is FQNEAQ in the germline V gene (reference sequence). CDR3 amino acids: CASSPTSDTQYF. DNA of the CDR3: TGTGCCAGCAGCCCGACCTCAGATACGCAGTATTTT.

The chain couples TRBV9 to TRBJ2-2; D remains ambiguous. Germline V gives CDR1 SGDLS, CDR2 YYNGEE. With 0 bases removed from V and 4 bases from J, the gap between germline ends came to 10 bases. The CDR3 runs 15 residues. This chain's CDR3 is CASSVGVSGTGELFF. The CDR3 coding sequence is TGTGCCAGCAGCGTAGGGGTATCAGGCACCGGGGAGCTGTTTTTT.

The chain couples TRBV2 to TRBJ2-7; maybe TRBD2 (5 bases). The germline CDR1 and CDR2 sequences are SNHLY and FYNNEI. V was cut by 7 bases and J by 7 bases, with 17 bases left in between. The CDR3 is 13 residues long. DNA of the CDR3: TGTGCCAGCACTCCGACCCCGACGGGAGAGCAGTACTTC. It codes for CASTPTPTGEQYF.

The V gene is TRBV5-8, the J gene TRBJ2-5; D may be TRBD1 or TRBD2 (5 bases each). Trimming stripped 2 bases from V and 5 bases from J, with 19 bases between. The CDR3 contains 16 residues. Germline values: CDR1 SGHTS, CDR2 YDEGEE. CDR3 in amino acids: CASSFLKRGVGETQYF. The DNA of the CDR3 is TGTGCCAGCAGCTTCCTCAAGCGAGGGGTGGGGGAGACCCAGTACTTC.

This chain joins TRBV18 and TRBJ2-2; D perhaps matches TRBD2 (6 bases). This CDR3 contains 14 residues. Germline values: CDR1 KGHSH, CDR2 LQKENI. Trimming stripped 1 base from V and 5 bases from J, with 8 bases between. The chain's CDR3 is CASSPREDTGELFF. The CDR3 coding sequence is TGTGCCAGCTCACCACGGGAGGATACCGGGGAGCTGTTTTTT.

The chain has TRBV4-1 and TRBJ2-7, with 10 bases aligning to TRBD1. The CDR3 is 17 residues long. Germline CDR1 is MGHRA and CDR2 is YSYEKL. With V trimmed by 3 bases and J by 1 base, 9 bases remained unmatched. CDR3 bases: TGCGCCAGCAGCCAGACTTCCGGGACAGGGGTTTCCTACGAGCAGTACTTC. Encoded protein: CASSQTSGTGVSYEQYF.

V is TRBV7-3 and J is TRBJ2-1; tentative D call: TRBD1 (6 bases). Trimming took 1 base from V and 1 from J, leaving 11 bases between them. Germline loops: CDR1 SGHTA, CDR2 FQGTGA. This CDR3 spans 16 amino acids. CDR3 sequence reads: CASSLMGAVSYNEQFF. The CDR3 nucleotides are TGTGCCAGCAGCTTAATGGGGGCGGTATCCTACAATGAGCAGTTCTTC.

The chain couples TRBV5-1 to TRBJ1-5; D not resolved. Trimming removed 0 bases at V and 3 bases at J, with 7 bases between. The germline V gene encodes CDR1 SGHRS and CDR2 YFSETQ. The CDR3 totals 14 residues. The CDR3 DNA reads TGCGCCAGCAGCTTGGATGGGCTCAATCAGCCCCAGCATTTT. Its translation: CASSLDGLNQPQHF.

The chain is built from TRBV9 and TRBJ2-5; TRBD2 matches 11 bases. V trimming: 4 bases; J trimming: 1 base; junction bases outside the gene matches: 6. Germline CDR1 SGDLS, CDR2 YYNGEE. This CDR3 has 16 residues. The CDR3 nucleotides read TGTGCCAGCAGCATTGGGACTAGCGGAGTCCAAGAGACCCAGTACTTC. Its protein product is CASSIGTSGVQETQYF. Full variable domain (outside the CDR3, taken from reference TRBV9 and TRBJ2-5): DSGVTQTPKHLITATGQRVTLRCSPRSGDLSVYWYQQSLDQGLQFLIQYYNGEERAKGNILERFSAQQFPDLHSELNLSSLELGDSALYFCASSIGTSGVQETQYFGPGTRLLVL.

This chain links TRBV19 with TRBJ2-7; 9 positions match TRBD2. J lost 4 bases, V lost 6 bases, and 7 bases had no gene match. Germline values: CDR1 LNHDA, CDR2 SQIVND (reference sequence). The CDR3 spans 14 residues. The chain's CDR3 is CASRSPGLAYEQYF. The DNA for the CDR3 is TGTGCCAGTAGGTCTCCGGGACTAGCTTACGAGCAGTACTTC.

The rearrangement links TRBV18 to TRBJ2-3; TRBD2 matches 7 bases. Germline CDR1 and CDR2: KGHSH and LQKENI. The CDR3 loop spans 15 amino acids. V lost 8 bases, J lost 3 bases, and 11 bases stayed unmatched. The DNA of the CDR3 is TGTGCCAGCACTTCTAGCGGCGGAGGAACAGATACGCAGTATTTT. Translation: CASTSSGGGTDTQYF. Full variable domain (outside the CDR3, taken from reference TRBV18 and TRBJ2-3): NAGVMQNPRHLVRRRGQEARLRCSPMKGHSHVYWYRQLPEEGLKFMVYLQKENIIDESGMPKERFSAEFPKEGPSILRIQQVVRGDSAAYFCASTSSGGGTDTQYFGPGTRLTVL.

CDR3 loop: CASSPPGALTNTEAFF. Here the CDR3 DNA reads TGTGCCAGCTCACCACCGGGGGCACTAACGAACACTGAAGCTTTCTTT. V is TRBV18 and J is TRBJ1-1, with D perhaps TRBD1 (6 bases). Germline-derived CDR1 and CDR2 are KGHSH and LQKENI. The germline V and J ends were trimmed by 0 bases and 1 base, with 12 bases remaining between them. CDR3 length: 16 amino acids.

The V and J genes are TRBV7-2 and TRBJ2-3; D is tentatively TRBD1 or TRBD2 (5 bases each). Germline V gene data show CDR1 as SGHTA and CDR2 as FQGNSA. This CDR3 region has 15 residues. The V and J ends lost 3 bases and 1 base respectively, with 11 bases between them. In DNA form, the CDR3 reads TGTGCCAGCAGCTTTGAGGGGTACCGCACAGATACGCAGTATTTT. Amino acids: CASSFEGYRTDTQYF.